This entry concerns a single T cell receptor (beta chain). What it binds is unknown. Noted treatment: oral pan-JAK inhibitor, 5-10 mg twice daily. After isolation, RNA underwent reverse transcription to generate cDNA as the sequencing template. The repertoire was sequenced with immunoSEQ multiplex PCR; TCRdb's copy has only in-frame clones and lacks some. Found here are some 190,000 clones, approximately 49% of them singletons; the top ten hold around a tenth. Germline assignment: CDR1 SGDLS and CDR2 YYNGEE. Between the trimmed V and J ends, which lost 4 bases and 0 bases, there was a span of 20 bases. This CDR3 has 18 amino acids. These data come from a study of CD8+ T cells in alopecia areata. Looking at the study overall: Percent of scalp involved defined treated patients' severity scores. Broader study findings: A great number of expanded lesional clones endured in scalp and blood during tofacitinib. Association of baseline CD8+ expansion with response is uncertain owing to one nonresponder.

The sequencing used CD8+ T cells sorted from blood, collected between weeks 51 and 54, from a patient treated with tofacitinib. This rearrangement joins TRBV9 to TRBJ2-1; weak D call: TRBD1 (6 bases). The TCR was taken from a human donor with alopecia areata. The CDR3 region has the DNA TGTGCCAGCAGCCCCAGGGGTGGGACGACAAGCTCCTACAATGAGCAGTTCTTC. It is translated as CASSPRGGTTSSYNEQFF.